Listed here is a single TCR beta chain. This clonotype was observed a handful of times. The target of this receptor is not known. Base qualities are not recorded, but no much larger clone differs from it by a single base. These data are taken from a study of patients and donors after allogeneic stem cell transplantation (dated by TCRdb to 2020 to 2021). V loses 0 bases of germline sequence and J loses 4 bases, and the interval between the two ends is 10 bases. Measured from the cysteine to the phenylalanine, the CDR3 is 15 residues long. Only the CDR3 part of the read is kept: 45 bases, read in frame from the first base. The germline V gene encodes CDR1 LNHNV and CDR2 YYDKDF (reference sequence). The receptor library was made with RT-PCR. The reads were generated on a NextSeq 550. TCRdb redid the processing of the public reads, applying fastp at Q25 and MiXCR, and retained in-frame beta chains. Rows with a matching CDR3 protein are joined into one entry that keeps the most common DNA and genes. For this sample the table gives roughly 940,000 distinct CDR3 sequences, of which around 17% were detected only once. The ten largest account for under 6.5% of the sample.

This receptor was identified in a human donor who was either an allogeneic HSCT recipient or a stem cell or donor lymphocyte infusion donor (not recorded which). It is not recorded whose cells these are; they may come from a transplant donor. The chain couples TRBV15 to TRBJ2-1; the best D guess is TRBD1, with 5 bases matching. The sample taken for sequencing was blood, either unsorted or a sorted T cell fraction (not recorded which). The CDR3 protein is CATSREVDTYNEQFF. The sequenced DNA: TGTGCCACCAGCAGAGAGGTGGACACTTACAATGAGCAGTTCTTC.